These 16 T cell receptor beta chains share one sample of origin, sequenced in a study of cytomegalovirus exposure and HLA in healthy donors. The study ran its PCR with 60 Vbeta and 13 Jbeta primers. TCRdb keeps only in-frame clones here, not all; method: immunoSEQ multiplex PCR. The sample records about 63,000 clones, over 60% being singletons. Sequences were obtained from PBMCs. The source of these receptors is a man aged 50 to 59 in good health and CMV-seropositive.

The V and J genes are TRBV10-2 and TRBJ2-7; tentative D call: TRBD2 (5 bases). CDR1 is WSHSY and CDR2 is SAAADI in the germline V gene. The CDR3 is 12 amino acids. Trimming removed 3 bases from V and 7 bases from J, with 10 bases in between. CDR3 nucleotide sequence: TGCGCCAGCAGTGACGGTTCGGGGGAGCAGTACTTC. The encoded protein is CASSDGSGEQYF.

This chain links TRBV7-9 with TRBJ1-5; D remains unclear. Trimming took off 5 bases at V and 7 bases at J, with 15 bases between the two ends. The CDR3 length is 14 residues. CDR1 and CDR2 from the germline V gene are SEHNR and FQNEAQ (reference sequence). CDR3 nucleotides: TGTGCCAGCAGCGCAGGAGGGTTTGGGCAGCCCCAGCATTTT. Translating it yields CASSAGGFGQPQHF.

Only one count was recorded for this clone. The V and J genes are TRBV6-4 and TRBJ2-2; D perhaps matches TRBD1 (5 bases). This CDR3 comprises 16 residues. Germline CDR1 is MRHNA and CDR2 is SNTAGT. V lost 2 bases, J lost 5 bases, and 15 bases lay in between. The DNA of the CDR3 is TGTGCCAGCAGTGACCAGGGTGGCCCTTTAACCGGGGAGCTGTTTTTT. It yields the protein CASSDQGGPLTGELFF.

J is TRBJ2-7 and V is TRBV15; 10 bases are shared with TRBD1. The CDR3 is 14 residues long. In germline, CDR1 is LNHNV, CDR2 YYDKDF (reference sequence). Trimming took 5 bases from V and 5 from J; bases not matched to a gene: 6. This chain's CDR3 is CATSVRDRGDEQYF. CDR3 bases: TGTGCCACCAGCGTCCGGGACAGGGGAGACGAGCAGTACTTC.

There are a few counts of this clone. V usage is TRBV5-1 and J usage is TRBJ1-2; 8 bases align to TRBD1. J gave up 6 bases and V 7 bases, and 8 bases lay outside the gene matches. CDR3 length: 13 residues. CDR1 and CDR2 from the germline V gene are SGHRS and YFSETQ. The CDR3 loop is CASEGGTGNGYTF. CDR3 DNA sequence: TGCGCCAGCGAAGGGGGGACAGGTAATGGCTACACCTTC. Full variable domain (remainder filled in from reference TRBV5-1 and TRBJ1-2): KAGVTQTPRYLIKTRGQQVTLSCSPISGHRSVSWYQQTPGQGLQFLFEYFSETQRNKGNFPGRFSGRQFSNSRSEMNVSTLELGDSALYLCASEGGTGNGYTFGSGTRLTVV.

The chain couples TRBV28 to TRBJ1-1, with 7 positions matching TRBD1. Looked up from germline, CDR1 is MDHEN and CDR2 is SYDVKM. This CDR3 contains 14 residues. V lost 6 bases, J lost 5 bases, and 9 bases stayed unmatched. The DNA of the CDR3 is TGTGCCAGCAGGCGAGGAGGGGGCTGGACTGAAGCTTTCTTT. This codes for CASRRGGGWTEAFF.

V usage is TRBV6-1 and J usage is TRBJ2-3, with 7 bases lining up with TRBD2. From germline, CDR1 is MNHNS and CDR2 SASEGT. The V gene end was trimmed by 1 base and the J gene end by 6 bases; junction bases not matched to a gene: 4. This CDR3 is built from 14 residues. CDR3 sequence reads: CASSEVWDYDTQYF. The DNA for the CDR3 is TGTGCCAGCAGTGAAGTTTGGGACTATGATACGCAGTATTTT.

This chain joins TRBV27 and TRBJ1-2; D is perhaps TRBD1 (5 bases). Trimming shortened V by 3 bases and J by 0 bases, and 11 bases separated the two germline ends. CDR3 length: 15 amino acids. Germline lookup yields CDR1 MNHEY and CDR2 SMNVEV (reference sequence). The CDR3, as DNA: TGTGCCAGCAGTTTGAAGGCAGGGACTAACTATGGCTACACCTTC. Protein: CASSLKAGTNYGYTF.

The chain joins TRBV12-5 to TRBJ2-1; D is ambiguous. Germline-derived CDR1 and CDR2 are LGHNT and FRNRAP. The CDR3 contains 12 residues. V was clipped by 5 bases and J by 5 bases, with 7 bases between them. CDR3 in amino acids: CASGTRNNEQFF. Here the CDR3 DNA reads TGTGCTAGTGGTACTCGTAACAATGAGCAGTTCTTC. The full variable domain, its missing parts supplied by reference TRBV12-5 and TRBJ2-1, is DARVTQTPRHKVTEMGQEVTMRCQPILGHNTVFWYRQTMMQGLELLAYFRNRAPLDDSGMPKDRFSAEMPDATLATLKIQPSEPRDSAVYFCASGTRNNEQFFGPGTRLTVL.

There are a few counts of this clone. CDR3 coding DNA: TGTGCCAGCAGCTTATACCGCAGGGCCTACGAGCAGTACTTC. Translating gives CASSLYRRAYEQYF. The J gene is TRBJ2-7, the V gene TRBV11-2; possibly TRBD1 for D (5 bases). This CDR3 comprises 14 residues. Germline V lookup: CDR1 SGHAT, CDR2 FQNNGV. V gave up 2 bases and J gave up 2 bases, with 10 bases separating them. Complete variable domain (other parts from reference TRBV11-2 and TRBJ2-7): EAGVAQSPRYKIIEKRQSVAFWCNPISGHATLYWYQQILGQGPKLLIQFQNNGVVDDSQLPKDRFSAERLKGVDSTLKIQPAKLEDSAVYLCASSLYRRAYEQYFGPGTRLTVT.

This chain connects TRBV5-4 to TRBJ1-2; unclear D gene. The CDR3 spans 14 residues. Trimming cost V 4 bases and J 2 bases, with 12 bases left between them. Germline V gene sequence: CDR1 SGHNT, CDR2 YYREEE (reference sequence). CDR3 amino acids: CASSLPSGNYGYTF. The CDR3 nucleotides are TGTGCCAGCAGCCTCCCCTCCGGGAACTATGGCTACACCTTC.

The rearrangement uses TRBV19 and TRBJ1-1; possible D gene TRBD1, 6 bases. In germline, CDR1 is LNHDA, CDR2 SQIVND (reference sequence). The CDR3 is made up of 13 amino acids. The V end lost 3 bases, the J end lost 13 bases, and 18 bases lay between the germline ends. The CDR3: CASSIGQWAGVFF. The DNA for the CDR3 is TGTGCCAGTAGTATCGGACAGTGGGCTGGGGTTTTCTTT.

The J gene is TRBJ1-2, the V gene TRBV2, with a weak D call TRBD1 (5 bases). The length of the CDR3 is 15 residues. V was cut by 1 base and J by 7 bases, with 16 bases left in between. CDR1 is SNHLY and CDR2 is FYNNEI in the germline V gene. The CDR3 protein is CASSEVAREVIGYTF. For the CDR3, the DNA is TGTGCCAGCAGTGAAGTCGCCAGGGAGGTTATTGGCTACACCTTC.

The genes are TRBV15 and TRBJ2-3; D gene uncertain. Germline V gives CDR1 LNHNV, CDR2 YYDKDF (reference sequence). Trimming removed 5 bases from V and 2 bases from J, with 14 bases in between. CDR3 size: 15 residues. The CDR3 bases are TGTGCCACCAGCCCCGCCCAACACAACACAGATACGCAGTATTTT. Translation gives CATSPAQHNTDTQYF.

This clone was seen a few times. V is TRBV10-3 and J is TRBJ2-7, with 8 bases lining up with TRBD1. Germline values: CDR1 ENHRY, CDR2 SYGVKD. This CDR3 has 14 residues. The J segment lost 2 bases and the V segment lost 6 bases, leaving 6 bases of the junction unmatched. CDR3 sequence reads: CAIRAGTGAYEQYF. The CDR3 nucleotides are TGTGCCATCAGGGCCGGGACAGGAGCCTACGAGCAGTACTTC.

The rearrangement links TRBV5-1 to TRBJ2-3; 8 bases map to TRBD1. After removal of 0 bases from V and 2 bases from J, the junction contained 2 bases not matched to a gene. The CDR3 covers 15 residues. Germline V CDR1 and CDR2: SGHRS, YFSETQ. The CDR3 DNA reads TGCGCCAGCAGCTTGGCGGGACAGGTCACAGATACGCAGTATTTT. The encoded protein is CASSLAGQVTDTQYF.